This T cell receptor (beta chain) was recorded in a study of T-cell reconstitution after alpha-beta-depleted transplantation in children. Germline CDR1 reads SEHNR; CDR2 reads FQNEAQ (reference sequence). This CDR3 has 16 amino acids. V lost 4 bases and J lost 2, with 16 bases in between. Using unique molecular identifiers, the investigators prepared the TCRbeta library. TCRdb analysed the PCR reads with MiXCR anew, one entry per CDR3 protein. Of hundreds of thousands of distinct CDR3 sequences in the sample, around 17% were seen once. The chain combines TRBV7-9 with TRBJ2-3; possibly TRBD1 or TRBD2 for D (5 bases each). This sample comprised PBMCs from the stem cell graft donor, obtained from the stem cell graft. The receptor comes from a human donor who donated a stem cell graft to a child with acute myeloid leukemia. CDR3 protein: CASSYWGRPYTDTQYF. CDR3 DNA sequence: TGTGCCAGCAGCTACTGGGGGAGACCATACACAGATACGCAGTATTTT.